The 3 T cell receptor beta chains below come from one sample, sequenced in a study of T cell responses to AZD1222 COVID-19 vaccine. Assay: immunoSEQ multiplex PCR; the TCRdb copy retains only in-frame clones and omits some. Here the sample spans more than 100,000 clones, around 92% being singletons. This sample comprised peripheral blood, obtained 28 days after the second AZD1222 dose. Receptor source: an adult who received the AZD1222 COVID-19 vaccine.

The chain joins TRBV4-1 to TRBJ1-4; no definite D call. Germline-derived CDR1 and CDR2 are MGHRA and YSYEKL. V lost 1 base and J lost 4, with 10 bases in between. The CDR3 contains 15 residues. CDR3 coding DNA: TGCGCCAGCAGCCAAGTGAAACAGCGTAATGAAAAACTGTTTTTT. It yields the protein CASSQVKQRNEKLFF.

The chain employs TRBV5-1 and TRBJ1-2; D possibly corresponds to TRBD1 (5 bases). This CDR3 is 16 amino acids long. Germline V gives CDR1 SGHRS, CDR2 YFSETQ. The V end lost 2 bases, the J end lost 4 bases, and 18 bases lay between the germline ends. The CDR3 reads CASSFLSGTAVYGYTF. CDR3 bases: TGCGCCAGCAGCTTCCTCTCCGGGACCGCCGTCTATGGCTACACCTTC.

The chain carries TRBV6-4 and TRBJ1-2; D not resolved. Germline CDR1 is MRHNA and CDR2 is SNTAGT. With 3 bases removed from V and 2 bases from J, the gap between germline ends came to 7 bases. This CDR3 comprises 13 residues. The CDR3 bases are TGTGCCAGCAGTGAAGGTCGCAACTATGGCTACACCTTC. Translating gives CASSEGRNYGYTF.